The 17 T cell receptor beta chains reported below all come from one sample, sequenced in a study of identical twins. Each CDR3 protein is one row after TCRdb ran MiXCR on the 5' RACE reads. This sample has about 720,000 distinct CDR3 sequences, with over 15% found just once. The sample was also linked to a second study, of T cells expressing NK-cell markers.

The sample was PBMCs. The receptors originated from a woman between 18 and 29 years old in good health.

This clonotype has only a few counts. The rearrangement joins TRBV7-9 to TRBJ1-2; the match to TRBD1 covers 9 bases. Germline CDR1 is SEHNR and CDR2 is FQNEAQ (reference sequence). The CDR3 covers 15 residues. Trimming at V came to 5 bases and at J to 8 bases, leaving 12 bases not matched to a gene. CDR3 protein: CASSAPQGAFRGYTF. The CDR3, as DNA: TGTGCCAGCAGCGCACCACAGGGGGCGTTTCGAGGCTACACCTTC.

This CDR3 is CASSLGRGLEQFF. For the CDR3, the DNA is TGTGCCAGCAGCTTGGGAAGGGGGTTAGAGCAGTTCTTC. V gene TRBV5-6 combines with J gene TRBJ2-1; D possibly corresponds to TRBD1 (6 bases). The CDR3 has 13 residues. Germline loops: CDR1 SGHDT, CDR2 YYEEEE. V was shortened by 0 bases and J by 10 bases, with 11 bases between the two germline ends. The full variable domain, in which reference TRBV5-6 and TRBJ2-1 provide the parts outside the CDR3, is DAGVTQSPTHLIKTRGQQVTLRCSPKSGHDTVSWYQQALGQGPQFIFQYYEEEERQRGNFPDRFSGHQFPNYSSELNVNALLLGDSALYLCASSLGRGLEQFFGPGTRLTVL.

The CDR3, as DNA: TGCGCCAGCAGCCCGCCCCGGACTTCGACAGATACGCAGTATTTT. Translated: CASSPPRTSTDTQYF. V gene TRBV5-1 combines with J gene TRBJ2-3; weak D call: TRBD2 (5 bases). CDR3 length equals 15 residues. Trimming shortened V by 4 bases and J by 3 bases, and 15 bases separated the two germline ends. The germline gives CDR1 SGHRS, CDR2 YFSETQ.

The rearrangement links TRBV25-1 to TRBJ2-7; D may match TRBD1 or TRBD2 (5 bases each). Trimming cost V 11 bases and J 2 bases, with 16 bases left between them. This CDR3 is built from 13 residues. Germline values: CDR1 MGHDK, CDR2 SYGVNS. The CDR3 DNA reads TGTGCCGTCGGGCCAGGGAGTCCCTACGAGCAGTACTTC. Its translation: CAVGPGSPYEQYF.

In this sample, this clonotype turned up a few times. In DNA form, the CDR3 reads TGTGCCATCAGTGGACCCAACACCGGGGAGCTGTTTTTT. Translated, it gives CAISGPNTGELFF. The chain uses TRBV10-3 and TRBJ2-2, with D unresolved. The V and J ends lost 4 bases and 2 bases respectively, with 5 bases between them. Germline V gene lookup returns CDR1 ENHRY and CDR2 SYGVKD. The CDR3 is 13 residues long.

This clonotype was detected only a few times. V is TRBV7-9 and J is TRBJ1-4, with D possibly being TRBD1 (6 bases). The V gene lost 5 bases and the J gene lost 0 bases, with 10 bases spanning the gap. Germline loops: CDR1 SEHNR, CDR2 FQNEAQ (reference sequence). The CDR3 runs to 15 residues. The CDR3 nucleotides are TGTGCCAGCAGCGGGTGGACAGCAACTAATGAAAAACTGTTTTTT. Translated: CASSGWTATNEKLFF. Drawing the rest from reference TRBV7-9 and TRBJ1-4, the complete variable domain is DTGVSQNPRHKITKRGQNVTFRCDPISEHNRLYWYRQTLGQGPEFLTYFQNEAQLEKSRLLSDRFSAERPKGSFSTLEIQRTEQGDSAMYLCASSGWTATNEKLFFGSGTQLSVL.

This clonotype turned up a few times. The CDR3 is CASSPPVLSGGAGEQFF. The CDR3 nucleotides are TGTGCCAGCTCACCACCGGTTTTAAGCGGGGGGGCCGGGGAGCAGTTCTTC. The rearrangement uses TRBV18 and TRBJ2-1, with TRBD2 identical over 10 bases. After removal of 0 bases from V and 10 bases from J, the junction contained 12 bases not matched to a gene. This CDR3 spans 17 amino acids. CDR1 is KGHSH and CDR2 is LQKENI in the germline V gene.

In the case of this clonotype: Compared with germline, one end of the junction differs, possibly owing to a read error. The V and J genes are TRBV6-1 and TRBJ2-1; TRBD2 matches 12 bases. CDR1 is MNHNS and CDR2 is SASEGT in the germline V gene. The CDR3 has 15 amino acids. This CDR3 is CASSVTSGSLNGQFF. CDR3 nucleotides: TGTGCCAGCAGTGTGACTAGCGGGAGCTTAAATGGGCAGTTCTTC.

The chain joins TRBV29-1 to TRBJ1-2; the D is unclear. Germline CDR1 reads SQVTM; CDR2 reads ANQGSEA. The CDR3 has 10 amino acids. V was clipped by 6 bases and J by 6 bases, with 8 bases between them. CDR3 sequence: CSVGFDGYTF. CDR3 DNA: TGCAGCGTGGGCTTCGATGGCTACACCTTC.

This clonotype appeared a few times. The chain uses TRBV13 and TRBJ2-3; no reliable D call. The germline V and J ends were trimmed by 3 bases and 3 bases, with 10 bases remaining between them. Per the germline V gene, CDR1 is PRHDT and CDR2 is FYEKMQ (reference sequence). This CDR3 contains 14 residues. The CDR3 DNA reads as TGTGCCAGCAGCTTCTATCAGCTAACAGATACGCAGTATTTT. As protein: CASSFYQLTDTQYF.

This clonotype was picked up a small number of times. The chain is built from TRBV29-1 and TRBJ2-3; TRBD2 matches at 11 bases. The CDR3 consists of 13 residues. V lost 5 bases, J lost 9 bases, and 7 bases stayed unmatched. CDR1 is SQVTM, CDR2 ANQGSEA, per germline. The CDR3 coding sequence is TGCAGCGTTACTAGCGGGGGTTCCGGGACGCAGTATTTT. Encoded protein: CSVTSGGSGTQYF.

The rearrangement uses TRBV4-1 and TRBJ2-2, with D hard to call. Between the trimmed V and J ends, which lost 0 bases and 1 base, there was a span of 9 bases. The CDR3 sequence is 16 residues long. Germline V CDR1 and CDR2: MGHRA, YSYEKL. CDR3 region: CASSQDPGRNTGELFF. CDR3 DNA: TGCGCCAGCAGCCAAGATCCGGGCAGGAACACCGGGGAGCTGTTTTTT.

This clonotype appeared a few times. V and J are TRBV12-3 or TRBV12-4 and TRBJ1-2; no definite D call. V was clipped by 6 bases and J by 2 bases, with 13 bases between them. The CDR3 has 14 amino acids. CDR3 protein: CASSPRSRNYGYTF. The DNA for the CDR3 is TGTGCCAGCAGCCCAAGGTCACGGAACTATGGCTACACCTTC.

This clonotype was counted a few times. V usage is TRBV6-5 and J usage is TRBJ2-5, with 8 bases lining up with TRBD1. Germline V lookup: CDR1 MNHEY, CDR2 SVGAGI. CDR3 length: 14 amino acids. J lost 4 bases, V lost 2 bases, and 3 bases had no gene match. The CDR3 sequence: CASSYRTGSETQYF. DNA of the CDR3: TGTGCCAGCAGTTACCGGACAGGGTCAGAGACCCAGTACTTC.

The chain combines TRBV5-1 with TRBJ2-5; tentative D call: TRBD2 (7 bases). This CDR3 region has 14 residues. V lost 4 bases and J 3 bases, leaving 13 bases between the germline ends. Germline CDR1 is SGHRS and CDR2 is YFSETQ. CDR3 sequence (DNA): TGCGCCAGCAGCCCAATAGGGGGGGAAGAGACCCAGTACTTC. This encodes CASSPIGGEETQYF.

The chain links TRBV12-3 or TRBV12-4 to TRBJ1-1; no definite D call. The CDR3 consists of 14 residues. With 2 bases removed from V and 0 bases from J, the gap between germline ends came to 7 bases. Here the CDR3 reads CASSLSQLNTEAFF. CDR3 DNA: TGTGCCAGCAGTTTAAGTCAGTTGAACACTGAAGCTTTCTTT.

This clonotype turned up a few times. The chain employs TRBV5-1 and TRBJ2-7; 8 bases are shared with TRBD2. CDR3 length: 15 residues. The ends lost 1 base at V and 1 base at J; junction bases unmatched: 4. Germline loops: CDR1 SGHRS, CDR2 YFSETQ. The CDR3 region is CASSLPLAGSYEQYF. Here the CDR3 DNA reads TGCGCCAGCAGCTTGCCATTAGCGGGGTCCTACGAGCAGTACTTC.